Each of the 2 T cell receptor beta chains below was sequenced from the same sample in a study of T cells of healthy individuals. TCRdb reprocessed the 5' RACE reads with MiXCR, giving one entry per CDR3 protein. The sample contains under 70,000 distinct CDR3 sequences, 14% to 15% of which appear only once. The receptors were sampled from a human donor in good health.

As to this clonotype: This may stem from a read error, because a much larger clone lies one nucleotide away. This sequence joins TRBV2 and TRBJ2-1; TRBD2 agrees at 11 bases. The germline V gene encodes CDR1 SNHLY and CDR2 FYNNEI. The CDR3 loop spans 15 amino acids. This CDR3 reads CDSSPGLADYNEQFF. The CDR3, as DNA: TGTGACAGCAGTCCGGGACTAGCGGACTACAATGAGCAGTTCTTC.

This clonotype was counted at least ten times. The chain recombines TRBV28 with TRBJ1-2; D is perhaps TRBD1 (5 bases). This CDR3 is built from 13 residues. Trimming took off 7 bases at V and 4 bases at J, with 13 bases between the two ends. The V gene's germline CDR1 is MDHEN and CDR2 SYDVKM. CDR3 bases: TGTGCCAGCACCCAATTGACAGCCTATGGCTACACCTTC. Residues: CASTQLTAYGYTF.